The 24 T cell receptor beta chains below all came from one sample that was sequenced in a study of blood T cells in healthy people across ages. For the second PCR, which ran for 7 to 11 cycles, a sample-barcoded 5' primer and a J-beta primer mix were used. TCRdb reanalysed the 5' RACE reads using MiXCR and keeps one entry per CDR3 protein. The sample carries about 2 million distinct CDR3 sequences, around 50% recorded once. The sample was blood. All receptors derive from a woman aged 40 to 50 in good health.

This clonotype was observed a few times. In nucleotides, the CDR3 is TGCGCCAGCAGCTCCTCGGGACAGACGAGGGGGACCCAGTACTTC. Translated: CASSSSGQTRGTQYF. The chain combines TRBV5-1 with TRBJ2-5, with 7 bases fitting TRBD1. The CDR3 has 15 amino acids. V shed 3 bases, J shed 7 bases, and the junction held 12 bases outside the gene matches. CDR1 is SGHRS, CDR2 YFSETQ, per germline.

This clonotype came up a few times. The chain uses TRBV29-1 and TRBJ2-5; possible D gene TRBD1, 6 bases. Trimming cost V 1 base and J 2 bases, with 11 bases left between them. CDR1 and CDR2 (germline): SQVTM, ANQGSEA. The CDR3 sequence is 14 residues long. The DNA for the CDR3 is TGCAGCGTTGAAGTGACAGGCACTCAAGAGACCCAGTACTTC. Its protein product is CSVEVTGTQETQYF.

This clonotype was seen a single time. A read error may be the cause here, since a much bigger clone is one base away. The chain carries TRBV12-3 or TRBV12-4 and TRBJ2-7; 7 bases agree with TRBD2. The CDR3 spans 15 residues. J was trimmed by 2 bases and V by 8 bases; bases with no gene match: 12. The CDR3 region is CASLKDGGFAYEQYF. The CDR3 DNA reads TGTGCCAGCCTCAAGGACGGGGGGTTTGCCTACGAGCAGTACTTC.

V and J are TRBV12-3 or TRBV12-4 and TRBJ2-7; D uncertain. This CDR3 contains 13 residues. Trimming pared 5 bases from V and 3 bases from J, leaving 11 bases between. The CDR3 region has the DNA TGTGCCAGCAGTGTGAGACCGTACTACGAGCAGTACTTC. Its protein is CASSVRPYYEQYF.

This clonotype was seen only a few times. The gene calls are TRBV4-2 and TRBJ1-2; possibly TRBD1 for D (5 bases). The V end was cut by 4 bases, the J end by 0 bases, with 21 bases between. Looked up from germline, CDR1 is LGHNA and CDR2 is YNFKEQ. The CDR3 is made up of 18 amino acids. For the CDR3, the DNA is TGTGCCAGCAGCCCTGAATATGGGGGATCGCGGGCTAACTATGGCTACACCTTC. The encoded protein is CASSPEYGGSRANYGYTF.

CDR3 coding DNA: TGTGCCATCAGTGACCTTCGGGACTCAGGGGGCAATGAGCAGTTCTTC. Its protein product is CAISDLRDSGGNEQFF. V usage is TRBV10-3 and J usage is TRBJ2-1, with D maybe TRBD1 (7 bases). Germline values: CDR1 ENHRY, CDR2 SYGVKD. V was pared by 3 bases and J by 6 bases, with 18 bases between. This CDR3 region has 16 residues.

This clonotype appeared many times. The chain has TRBV6-5 and TRBJ2-5; D ambiguous. Trimming cost V 5 bases and J 5 bases, with 6 bases left between them. The CDR3 runs to 11 residues. Germline V CDR1 and CDR2: MNHEY, SVGAGI. The CDR3 loop is CASSTGETQYF. DNA of the CDR3: TGTGCCAGCAGTACCGGGGAGACCCAGTACTTC.

The chain couples TRBV6-2 or TRBV6-3 to TRBJ1-4, with D tentatively TRBD1 (5 bases). V shed 3 bases and J shed 6 bases, with 26 bases lying between them. Looked up from germline, CDR1 is MNHEY and CDR2 is SVGEGT. This CDR3 comprises 19 residues. The DNA for the CDR3 is TGTGCCAGCAGTTATCCTATCTTCGGGGGAGAGGATATCGATGAAAAACTGTTTTTT. Its translation: CASSYPIFGGEDIDEKLFF.

This clonotype has only a few counts. The chain is built from TRBV12-3 or TRBV12-4 and TRBJ1-2; 7 positions match TRBD1. The CDR3 is 13 residues long. With V trimmed by 3 bases and J by 7 bases, 5 bases remained unmatched. CDR3 bases: TGTGCCAGCAGTTTCGGCAGGGGGATTGGCTACACCTTC. Translating it yields CASSFGRGIGYTF.

The J gene is TRBJ2-5, the V gene TRBV29-1; TRBD1 aligns across 8 bases. Trimming took 4 bases from V and 5 from J; bases not matched to a gene: 6. This CDR3 has 13 residues. Germline V CDR1 and CDR2: SQVTM, ANQGSEA. The CDR3 nucleotides read TGCAGCGTTGCAGCAGGGGGCGGGGAGACCCAGTACTTC. Translated: CSVAAGGGETQYF.

This clonotype was detected only once. The junction and the germline gene differ at one end; a read error may be behind it. The chain joins TRBV13 to TRBJ1-1, with TRBD1 matching 7 bases. Germline assignment: CDR1 PRHDT and CDR2 FYEKMQ (reference sequence). The length of the CDR3 is 14 residues. The CDR3 loop reads CASSVGTANTKAFF. CDR3 nucleotides: TGTGCCAGCAGCGTAGGGACAGCCAACACTAAAGCTTTCTTT.

This clonotype was detected only a few times. This chain uses TRBV12-5 with TRBJ2-5; D gene ambiguous. CDR1 and CDR2 from the germline V gene are LGHNT and FRNRAP. CDR3 length: 12 amino acids. The V end lost 3 bases, the J end lost 5 bases, and 7 bases lay between the germline ends. The CDR3 spells CASGLNGETQYF. CDR3 bases: TGTGCTAGTGGTTTAAATGGGGAGACCCAGTACTTC.

V and J are TRBV27 and TRBJ2-7; no reliable D call. The tail of the sequence fits TRBJ2-5 better, so the J call may be wrong. The V gene's germline CDR1 is MNHEY and CDR2 SMNVEV (reference sequence). The CDR3 is 14 amino acids. CDR3 residues: CASAPMGSQETQYF. The DNA for the CDR3 is TGTGCCAGCGCGCCCATGGGGTCCCAAGAGACCCAGTACTTC.

The table lists this clonotype with a few counts. The rearrangement links TRBV20-1 to TRBJ2-1; D is unclear. V shed 3 bases and J shed 4 bases, with 16 bases lying between them. The CDR3 extends over 15 amino acids. Germline V gene lookup returns CDR1 DFQATT and CDR2 SNEGSKA (reference sequence). CDR3 amino acids: CSASLDLQDYNEQFF. The CDR3 DNA follows: TGCAGTGCTAGCTTGGACCTCCAGGATTACAATGAGCAGTTCTTC.

This chain joins TRBV5-6 and TRBJ2-2; the match to TRBD1 covers 7 bases. The CDR3 is 16 amino acids. J lost 4 bases, V lost 3 bases, and 9 bases had no gene match. Germline CDR1 SGHDT, CDR2 YYEEEE. The CDR3 spells CASSSDRVRVTGELFF. CDR3 DNA: TGTGCCAGCAGCTCCGACAGGGTTCGAGTCACCGGGGAGCTGTTTTTT.

The chain joins TRBV24-1 to TRBJ2-2; 10 bases match TRBD1. There are 15 residues in the CDR3. V gave up 4 bases and J gave up 4 bases; unmatched junction bases: 2. CDR1 KGHDR and CDR2 SFDVKD come from the germline V gene. The CDR3 sequence: CATSEGQGFTGELFF. CDR3 DNA sequence: TGTGCCACCAGTGAGGGACAGGGGTTCACCGGGGAGCTGTTTTTT.

The chain combines TRBV4-2 with TRBJ2-3, with D tentatively TRBD2 (5 bases). This CDR3 has 13 residues. V was clipped by 0 bases and J by 6 bases, with 7 bases between them. Per germline, CDR1 LGHNA and CDR2 YNFKEQ. The CDR3 bases are TGTGCCAGCAGCCAAGATGGGGAGGATACGCAGTATTTT. Its protein product is CASSQDGEDTQYF.

This clonotype has a handful of counts. The rearrangement joins TRBV7-8 to TRBJ2-3, with 9 positions matching TRBD1. With 5 bases clipped from V and 1 base from J, the junction kept 13 bases outside the gene matches. The germline V gene encodes CDR1 SGHVS and CDR2 FQNEAQ. The CDR3 runs 18 residues. CDR3 residues: CASSTGNRGRPGTDTQYF. The CDR3 DNA follows: TGTGCCAGCAGCACCGGGAACAGGGGGCGGCCAGGCACAGATACGCAGTATTTT.

The chain joins TRBV4-3 to TRBJ1-6; perhaps TRBD1 as D (6 bases). CDR1 LGHNA and CDR2 YSLEER come from the germline V gene. This CDR3 is 17 amino acids long. V gave up 1 base and J gave up 6 bases, with 16 bases separating them. The CDR3 region has the DNA TGCGCCAGCAGCCAAGCCGCCCGGGGGCAGGGTAATTCACCCCTCCACTTT. Translating it yields CASSQAARGQGNSPLHF.

The chain employs TRBV12-3 or TRBV12-4 and TRBJ1-6, with D perhaps matching TRBD1 (5 bases). V lost 7 bases, J lost 10 bases, and 14 bases lay in between. There are 13 residues in the CDR3. The CDR3 DNA reads TGTGCCAGCAAGGCAGGGTATGGCTCACCCCTCCACTTT. Protein product: CASKAGYGSPLHF.

This clonotype was seen a few times. This chain connects TRBV13 to TRBJ2-5, with 10 bases matching TRBD1. Germline-derived CDR1 and CDR2 are PRHDT and FYEKMQ (reference sequence). CDR3 length: 16 residues. Germline trimming cut 4 bases from V and 5 bases from J; bases unmatched to any gene: 10. CDR3 DNA: TGTGCCAGCAGCTCCCCCGGGACAGGGGTTCCGGAGACCCAGTACTTC. Translation gives CASSSPGTGVPETQYF.

As regards this clonotype: One end of the junction varies from germline; a read error may be responsible. The rearrangement joins TRBV11-2 to TRBJ2-5; D might be TRBD1 (5 bases). Germline values: CDR1 SGHAT, CDR2 FQNNGV. The CDR3 contains 14 residues. The CDR3 spells CASSLDSDGETQYF. The CDR3 DNA sequence: TGTGCCAGCAGCCTAGACAGTGATGGGGAGACCCAGTACTTC.

This clonotype was observed once. The chain has TRBV5-1 and TRBJ1-5, with TRBD1 as a possible D gene (5 bases). This CDR3 comprises 15 residues. Germline V lookup: CDR1 SGHRS, CDR2 YFSETQ. V was pared by 5 bases and J by 0 bases, with 12 bases between. CDR3 in amino acids: CASRPTANSNQPQHF. The CDR3 region has the DNA TGCGCCAGCAGGCCGACAGCAAATAGCAATCAGCCCCAGCATTTT.

The V gene is TRBV4-2, the J gene TRBJ2-5; perhaps TRBD2 as D (6 bases). With 5 bases removed from V and 11 bases from J, the gap between germline ends came to 21 bases. CDR1 LGHNA and CDR2 YNFKEQ come from the germline V gene. This CDR3 spans 14 amino acids. The CDR3 DNA follows: TGTGCCAGCAGCAAGGGACTGTTAGGGAATGAGCAGTACTTC. Translating it yields CASSKGLLGNEQYF.